This T cell receptor beta chain comes out of a study of blood T cell repertoires in COVID-19. Background on the study: Sources were T cells, B-cell-depleted T cells, or PBMCs; the material itself was cDNA or gDNA.

Participant ages covered about 18 to 100 years across 25 or so US areas. Participant reports of clinical history set cohort assignment. In the study's own analysis: Amplification from reference gene primers served as the basis for estimated nucleated cell counts. Only in-frame clones appear in the TCRdb table, and some are missing; sequencing was by immunoSEQ multiplex PCR. V and J calls and clone size follow that table, whereas D and trimming were derived from the DNA. Of about 200,000 clones detected, approximately 83% appear once; the ten largest clones hold 6.5% to 9.5%. The CDR3 is 13 residues long. Per germline, CDR1 KGHDR and CDR2 SFDVKD. V lost 3 bases and J lost 2, with 6 bases in between.

The source of this sequence is a man aged 35 to 55 who had recovered from COVID-19. Sequences were obtained from PBMCs or T cells enriched from blood (not recorded which). The chain carries TRBV24-1 and TRBJ1-2; D ambiguous. Here the CDR3 reads CATSDRENYGYTF. The CDR3 nucleotides are TGTGCCACCAGTGATCGGGAGAACTATGGCTACACCTTC.